Each of the 15 T cell receptor beta chains below was sequenced from the same sample in a study of blood T cell repertoires in COVID-19. TCRdb's copy holds only in-frame clones and misses some; the assay was immunoSEQ multiplex PCR. The data show around 500,000 clones, with roughly 90% seen just once and over 1.5% held by the top ten. The sample comprised PBMCs or T cells enriched from blood (not recorded which). The receptor source for this set is a woman aged 40 to 50 who had recovered from COVID-19.

The gene calls are TRBV7-9 and TRBJ2-3; D unclear. Germline V gene data show CDR1 as SEHNR and CDR2 as FQNEAQ (reference sequence). The V gene lost 0 bases and the J gene lost 4 bases, with 8 bases spanning the gap. This CDR3 is built from 14 residues. In DNA, the CDR3 is TGTGCCAGCAGCTTAGCTGGTACAGCAGATACGCAGTATTTT. This sequence encodes CASSLAGTADTQYF.

The genes are TRBV7-2 and TRBJ1-1; 7 bases are a match to TRBD1. The germline V gene has CDR1 SGHTA and CDR2 FQGNSA. The CDR3 covers 13 residues. Trimming removed 4 bases from V and 6 bases from J; junction bases left unmatched: 5. The chain's CDR3 is CASSSDRDAEAFF. DNA of the CDR3: TGTGCCAGCAGCTCTGACAGGGACGCTGAAGCTTTCTTT. Full variable domain (remainder filled in from reference TRBV7-2 and TRBJ1-1): GAGVSQSPSNKVTEKGKDVELRCDPISGHTALYWYRQSLGQGLEFLIYFQGNSAPDKSGLPSDRFSAERTGGSVSTLTIQRTQQEDSAVYLCASSSDRDAEAFFGQGTRLTVV.

The gene calls are TRBV6-5 and TRBJ2-7; maybe TRBD2 (5 bases). The CDR3 spans 12 residues. Trimming took 6 bases from V and 5 from J, leaving 11 bases between them. CDR1 is MNHEY and CDR2 is SVGAGI in the germline V gene. In nucleotides, the CDR3 is TGTGCCAGCAGGCGAGGGCGCGACGAGCAGTACTTC. It yields the protein CASRRGRDEQYF.

The V call is TRBV4-1, the J call TRBJ1-5; 8 nucleotides align to TRBD1. Germline CDR1 is MGHRA and CDR2 is YSYEKL. This CDR3 contains 15 residues. The V segment lost 2 bases and the J segment 2 bases; nucleotides outside the gene matches: 2. Here the CDR3 reads CASSQQDRGNQPQHF. Here the CDR3 DNA reads TGCGCCAGCAGCCAACAGGACAGGGGCAATCAGCCCCAGCATTTT.

The CDR3 DNA is TGTGCCAGCAGAAGATTGGGGACTAGCGGGTTGAATGAGCAGTTCTTC. This codes for CASRRLGTSGLNEQFF. This chain connects TRBV27 to TRBJ2-1, with 12 bases matching TRBD2. Trimming at V came to 6 bases and at J to 7 bases, leaving 10 bases not matched to a gene. From germline, CDR1 is MNHEY and CDR2 SMNVEV (reference sequence). The CDR3 sequence is 16 residues long.

The chain uses TRBV19 and TRBJ2-3, with TRBD2 as a possible D gene (6 bases). Germline CDR1 is LNHDA and CDR2 is SQIVND (reference sequence). The CDR3 length is 16 residues. Trimming removed 6 bases at V and 3 bases at J, with 19 bases between. The CDR3 nucleotides are TGTGCCAGTAGCTTACTAGCCGGGGCCACGACAGATACGCAGTATTTT. The encoded protein is CASSLLAGATTDTQYF.

V gene TRBV6-2 or TRBV6-3 combines with J gene TRBJ1-2, with 7 nucleotides matching TRBD1. The CDR3 covers 16 residues. V shed 2 bases, J shed 2 bases, and the junction held 8 bases outside the gene matches. Per the germline V gene, CDR1 is MNHEY and CDR2 is SVGEGT. Here the CDR3 reads CASSYRDSKLNYGYTF. The CDR3 region has the DNA TGTGCCAGCAGTTACCGGGACAGTAAGTTGAACTATGGCTACACCTTC.

The chain couples TRBV27 to TRBJ1-4; D gene ambiguous. Germline V gene sequence: CDR1 MNHEY, CDR2 SMNVEV (reference sequence). V gave up 3 bases and J gave up 8 bases, with 10 bases separating them. CDR3 length: 13 residues. The CDR3 bases are TGTGCCAGCAGTTTCCAGGCCTTGGAAAAACTGTTTTTT. Translation: CASSFQALEKLFF.

The chain combines TRBV30 with TRBJ1-1; D unresolved. V was cut by 3 bases and J by 5 bases, with 4 bases left in between. The germline gives CDR1 GTSNPN, CDR2 SVGIG (reference sequence). The CDR3 runs 10 residues. CDR3 amino acids: CAWSRTEAFF. CDR3 sequence (DNA): TGTGCCTGGAGCAGAACTGAAGCTTTCTTT.

The chain uses TRBV2 and TRBJ1-3, with D tentatively TRBD1 (5 bases). The V gene's germline CDR1 is SNHLY and CDR2 FYNNEI. V was trimmed by 4 bases and J by 4 bases, leaving 11 bases between them. This CDR3 region has 14 residues. The CDR3 loop reads CASSARVGGNTIYF. The CDR3 nucleotides read TGTGCCAGCAGTGCCAGGGTAGGGGGAAACACCATATATTTT.

This sequence joins TRBV27 and TRBJ2-2, with a weak D call TRBD2 (7 bases). Germline-derived CDR1 and CDR2 are MNHEY and SMNVEV (reference sequence). Trimming left V 6 bases short and J 6 bases short, with 17 bases between. The CDR3 contains 15 residues. CDR3 in DNA: TGTGCCAGCAGATCAGGAGGGGGGAGGGCCGGGGAGCTGTTTTTT. This gives the protein CASRSGGGRAGELFF.

The chain links TRBV10-3 to TRBJ1-5; 9 bases line up with TRBD1. The ends lost 8 bases at V and 3 bases at J; junction bases unmatched: 5. This CDR3 contains 14 residues. Germline CDR1 ENHRY, CDR2 SYGVKD. For the CDR3, the DNA is TGTGCCATCGGAAGGGACAGGGACAATCAGCCCCAGCATTTT. Translating gives CAIGRDRDNQPQHF.

This chain links TRBV5-4 with TRBJ2-5; D perhaps matches TRBD2 (5 bases). Germline V gene lookup returns CDR1 SGHNT and CDR2 YYREEE (reference sequence). Trimming pared 3 bases from V and 1 base from J, leaving 16 bases between. The CDR3 extends over 16 amino acids. The CDR3 nucleotides read TGTGCCAGCAGCTCCGCCTTGGAGCGGACCCAAGAGACCCAGTACTTC. Protein sequence: CASSSALERTQETQYF.

The chain recombines TRBV4-1 with TRBJ2-5, with TRBD2 as a possible D gene (5 bases). This CDR3 has 14 residues. CDR1 and CDR2 from the germline V gene are MGHRA and YSYEKL. V lost 1 base to trimming and J lost 2 bases, with 8 bases between them. CDR3 protein: CASSQVTGQETQYF. The CDR3 DNA is TGCGCCAGCAGCCAAGTCACGGGACAAGAGACCCAGTACTTC.

V and J are TRBV7-9 and TRBJ1-2, with 7 bases identical to TRBD1. The V segment lost 5 bases and the J segment 3 bases; nucleotides outside the gene matches: 3. CDR1 is SEHNR and CDR2 is FQNEAQ in the germline V gene (reference sequence). The CDR3 runs to 13 residues. CDR3 nucleotide sequence: TGTGCCAGCAGCCACGGGACAGACTATGGCTACACCTTC. It codes for CASSHGTDYGYTF.